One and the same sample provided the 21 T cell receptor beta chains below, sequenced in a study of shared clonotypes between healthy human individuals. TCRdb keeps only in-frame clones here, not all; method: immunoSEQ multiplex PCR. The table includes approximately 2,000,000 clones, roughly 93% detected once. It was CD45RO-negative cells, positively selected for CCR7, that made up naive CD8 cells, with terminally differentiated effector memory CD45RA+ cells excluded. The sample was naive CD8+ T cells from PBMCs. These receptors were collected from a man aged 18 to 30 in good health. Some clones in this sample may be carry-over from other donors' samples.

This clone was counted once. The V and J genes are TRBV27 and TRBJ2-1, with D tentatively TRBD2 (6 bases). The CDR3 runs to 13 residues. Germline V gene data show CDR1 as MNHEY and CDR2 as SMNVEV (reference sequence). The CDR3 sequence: CGVGDLIYNEQFF. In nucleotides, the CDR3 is TGTGGCGTCGGGGACTTGATTTACAATGAGCAGTTCTTC.

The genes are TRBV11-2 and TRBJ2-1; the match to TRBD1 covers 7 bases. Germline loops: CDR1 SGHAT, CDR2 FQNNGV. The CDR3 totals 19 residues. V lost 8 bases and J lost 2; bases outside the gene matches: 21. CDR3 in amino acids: CASRLAYFSGTETYNEQFF. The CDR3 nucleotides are TGTGCCAGCCGATTAGCCTATTTTTCCGGGACAGAAACCTACAATGAGCAGTTCTTC. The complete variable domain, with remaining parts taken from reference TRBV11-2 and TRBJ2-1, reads EAGVAQSPRYKIIEKRQSVAFWCNPISGHATLYWYQQILGQGPKLLIQFQNNGVVDDSQLPKDRFSAERLKGVDSTLKIQPAKLEDSAVYLCASRLAYFSGTETYNEQFFGPGTRLTVL.

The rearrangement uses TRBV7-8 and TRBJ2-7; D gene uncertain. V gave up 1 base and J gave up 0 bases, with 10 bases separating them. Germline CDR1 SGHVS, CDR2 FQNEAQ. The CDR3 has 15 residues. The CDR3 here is CASSLDPSSSYEQYF. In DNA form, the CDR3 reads TGTGCCAGCAGCTTAGACCCCTCAAGCTCCTACGAGCAGTACTTC.

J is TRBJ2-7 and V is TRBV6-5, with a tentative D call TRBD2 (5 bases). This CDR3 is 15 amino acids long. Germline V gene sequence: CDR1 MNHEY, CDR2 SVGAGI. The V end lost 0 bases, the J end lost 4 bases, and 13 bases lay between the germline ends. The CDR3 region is CASSYSRSRVYEQYF. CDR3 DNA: TGTGCCAGCAGTTACTCCCGGTCGAGGGTGTACGAGCAGTACTTC.

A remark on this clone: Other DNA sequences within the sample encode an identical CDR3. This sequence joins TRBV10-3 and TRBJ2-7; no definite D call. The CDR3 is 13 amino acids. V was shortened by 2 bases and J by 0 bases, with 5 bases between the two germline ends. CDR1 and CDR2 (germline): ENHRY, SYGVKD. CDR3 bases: TGTGCCATCAGTGAGGGTCTCTCCTACGAGCAGTACTTC. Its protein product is CAISEGLSYEQYF.

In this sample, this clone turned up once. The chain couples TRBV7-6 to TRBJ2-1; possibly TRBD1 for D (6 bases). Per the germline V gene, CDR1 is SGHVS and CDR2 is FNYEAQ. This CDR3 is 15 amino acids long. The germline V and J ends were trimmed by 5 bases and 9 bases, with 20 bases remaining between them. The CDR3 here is CASSPGVADGVEQFF. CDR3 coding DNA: TGTGCCAGCAGCCCAGGGGTGGCAGACGGGGTTGAGCAGTTCTTC.

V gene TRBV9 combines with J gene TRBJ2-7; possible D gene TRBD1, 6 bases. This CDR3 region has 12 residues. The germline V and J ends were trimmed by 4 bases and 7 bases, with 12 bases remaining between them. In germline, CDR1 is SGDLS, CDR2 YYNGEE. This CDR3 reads CASSSQGGEQYF. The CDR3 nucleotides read TGTGCCAGCAGCTCACAGGGTGGGGAGCAGTACTTC.

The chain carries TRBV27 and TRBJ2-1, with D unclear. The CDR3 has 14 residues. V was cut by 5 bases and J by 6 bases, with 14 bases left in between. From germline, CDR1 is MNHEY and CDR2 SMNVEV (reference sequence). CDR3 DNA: TGTGCCAGCAGTACAGCCCCTCGGATCAATGAGCAGTTCTTC. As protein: CASSTAPRINEQFF.

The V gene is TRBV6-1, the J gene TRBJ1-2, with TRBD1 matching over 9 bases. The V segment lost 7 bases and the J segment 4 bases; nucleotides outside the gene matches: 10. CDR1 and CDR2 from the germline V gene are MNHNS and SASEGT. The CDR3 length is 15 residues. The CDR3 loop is CASKEGQGGGYGYTF. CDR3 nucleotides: TGTGCCAGCAAAGAGGGACAGGGTGGTGGCTATGGCTACACCTTC.

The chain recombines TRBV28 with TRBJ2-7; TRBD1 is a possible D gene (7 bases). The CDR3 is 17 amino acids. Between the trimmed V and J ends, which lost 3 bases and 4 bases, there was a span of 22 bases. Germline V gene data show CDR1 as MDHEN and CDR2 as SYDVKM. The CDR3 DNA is TGTGCCAGCAGTTTCGACCCGGCCAGGGGGGTTGGGTACGAGCAGTACTTC. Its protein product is CASSFDPARGVGYEQYF.

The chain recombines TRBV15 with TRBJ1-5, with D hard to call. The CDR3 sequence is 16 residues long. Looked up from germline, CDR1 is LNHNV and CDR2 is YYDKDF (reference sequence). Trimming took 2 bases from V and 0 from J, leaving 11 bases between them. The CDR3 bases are TGTGCCACCAGCAGATCCCGAGGATATAGCAATCAGCCCCAGCATTTT. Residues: CATSRSRGYSNQPQHF.

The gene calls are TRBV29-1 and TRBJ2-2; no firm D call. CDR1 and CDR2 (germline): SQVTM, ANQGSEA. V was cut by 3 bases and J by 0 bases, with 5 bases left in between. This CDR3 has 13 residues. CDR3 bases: TGCAGCGTTGATCTGCCGAACACCGGGGAGCTGTTTTTT. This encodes CSVDLPNTGELFF.

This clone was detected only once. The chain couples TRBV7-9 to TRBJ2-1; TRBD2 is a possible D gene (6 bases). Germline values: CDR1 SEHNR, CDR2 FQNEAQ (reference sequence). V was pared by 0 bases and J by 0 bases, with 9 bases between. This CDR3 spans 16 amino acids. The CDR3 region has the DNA TGTGCCAGCAGCTTAGCGGGAGGCCTCTCCTACAATGAGCAGTTCTTC. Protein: CASSLAGGLSYNEQFF.

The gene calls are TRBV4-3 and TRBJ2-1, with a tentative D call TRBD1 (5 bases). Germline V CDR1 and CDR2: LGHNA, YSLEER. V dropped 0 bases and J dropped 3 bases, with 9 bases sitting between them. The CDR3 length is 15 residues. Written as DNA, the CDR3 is TGCGCCAGCAGCCAAGACAGGGTGCGCTACAATGAGCAGTTCTTC. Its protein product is CASSQDRVRYNEQFF.

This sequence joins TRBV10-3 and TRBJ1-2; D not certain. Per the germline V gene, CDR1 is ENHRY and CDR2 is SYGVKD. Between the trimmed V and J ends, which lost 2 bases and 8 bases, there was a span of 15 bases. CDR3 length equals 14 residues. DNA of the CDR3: TGTGCCATCAGTGAGCCACGGGCCGCCGAAGGCTACACCTTC. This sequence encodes CAISEPRAAEGYTF.

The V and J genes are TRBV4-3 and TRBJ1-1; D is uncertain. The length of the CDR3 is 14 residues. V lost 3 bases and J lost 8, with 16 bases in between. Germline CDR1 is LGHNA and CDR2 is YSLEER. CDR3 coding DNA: TGCGCCAGCAGCCACTACACGAATACGGCCGAAGCTTTCTTT. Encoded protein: CASSHYTNTAEAFF.

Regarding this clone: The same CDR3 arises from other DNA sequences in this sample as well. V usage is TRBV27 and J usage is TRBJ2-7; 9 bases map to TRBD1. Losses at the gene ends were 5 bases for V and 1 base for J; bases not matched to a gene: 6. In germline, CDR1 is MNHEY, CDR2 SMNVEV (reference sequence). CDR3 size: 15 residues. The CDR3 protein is CASSHVGTGSYEQYF. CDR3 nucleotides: TGTGCCAGCAGTCACGTTGGGACAGGGTCCTACGAGCAGTACTTC.

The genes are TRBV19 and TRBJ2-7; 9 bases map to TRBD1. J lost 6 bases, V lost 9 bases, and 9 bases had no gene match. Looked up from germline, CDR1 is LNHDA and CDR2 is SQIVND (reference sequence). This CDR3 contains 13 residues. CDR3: CASKQGARGEQYF. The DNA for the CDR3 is TGTGCCAGCAAACAGGGGGCACGGGGCGAGCAGTACTTC.

Here the CDR3 reads CATSREQTNQPQHF. For the CDR3, the DNA is TGTGCCACCAGCAGAGAACAGACAAATCAGCCCCAGCATTTT. J is TRBJ1-5 and V is TRBV15, with D uncertain. CDR3 length: 14 amino acids. CDR1 and CDR2 from the germline V gene are LNHNV and YYDKDF (reference sequence). V lost 0 bases to trimming and J lost 4 bases, with 7 bases between them.

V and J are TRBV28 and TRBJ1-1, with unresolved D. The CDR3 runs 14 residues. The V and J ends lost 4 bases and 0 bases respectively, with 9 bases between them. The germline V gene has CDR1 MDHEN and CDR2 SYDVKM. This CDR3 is CASSSTEMNTEAFF. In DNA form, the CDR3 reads TGTGCCAGCAGTTCCACGGAGATGAACACTGAAGCTTTCTTT.

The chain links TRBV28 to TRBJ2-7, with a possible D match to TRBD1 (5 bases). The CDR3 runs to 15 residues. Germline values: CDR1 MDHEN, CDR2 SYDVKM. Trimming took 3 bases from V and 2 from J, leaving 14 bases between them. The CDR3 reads CASSFRGLDPYEQYF. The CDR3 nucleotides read TGTGCCAGCAGTTTTAGGGGATTAGACCCCTACGAGCAGTACTTC.